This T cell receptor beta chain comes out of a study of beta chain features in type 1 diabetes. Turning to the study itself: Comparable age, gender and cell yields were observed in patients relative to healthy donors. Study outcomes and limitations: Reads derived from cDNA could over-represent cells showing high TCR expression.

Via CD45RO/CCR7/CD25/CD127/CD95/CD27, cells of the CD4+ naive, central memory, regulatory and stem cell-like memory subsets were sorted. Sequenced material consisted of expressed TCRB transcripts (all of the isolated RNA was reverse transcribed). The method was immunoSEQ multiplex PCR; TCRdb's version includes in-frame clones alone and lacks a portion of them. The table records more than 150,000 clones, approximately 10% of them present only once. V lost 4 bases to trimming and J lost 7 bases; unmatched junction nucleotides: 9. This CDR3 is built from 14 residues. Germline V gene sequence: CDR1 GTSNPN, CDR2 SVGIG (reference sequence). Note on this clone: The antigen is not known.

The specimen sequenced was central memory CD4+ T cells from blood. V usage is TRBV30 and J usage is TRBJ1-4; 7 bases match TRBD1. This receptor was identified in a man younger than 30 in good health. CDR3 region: CAWIRQGSSEKLFF. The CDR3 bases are TGTGCCTGGATTCGACAGGGAAGCTCTGAAAAACTGTTTTTT.